The entry below describes one TCR beta chain. Its cognate antigen is unknown. This sample is drawn from a study of T cell repertoires in cytomegalovirus infection. MiXCR was run by TCRdb on the reads, yielding one entry per CDR3 protein. This table holds approximately 750,000 distinct CDR3 sequences, 35% found once. General observations from the study: Frequencies of public TCR beta families were cumulated, and this identified carriers of CMV plus the relevant HLA.

The CDR3 runs 14 residues. CDR1 is SGHTA, CDR2 FQGNSA, per germline. Trimming left V 6 bases short and J 10 bases short, with 16 bases between. This chain links TRBV7-2 with TRBJ1-6; weak D call: TRBD1 (5 bases). This receptor was obtained from a human donor in good health (CMV status not recorded). Some clones in this sample may be carry-over from other donors' samples. Material: PBMCs. Here the CDR3 reads CASSFAGLQSPLHF. The CDR3 DNA reads TGTGCCAGCAGTTTTGCAGGGTTGCAATCACCCCTCCACTTT.